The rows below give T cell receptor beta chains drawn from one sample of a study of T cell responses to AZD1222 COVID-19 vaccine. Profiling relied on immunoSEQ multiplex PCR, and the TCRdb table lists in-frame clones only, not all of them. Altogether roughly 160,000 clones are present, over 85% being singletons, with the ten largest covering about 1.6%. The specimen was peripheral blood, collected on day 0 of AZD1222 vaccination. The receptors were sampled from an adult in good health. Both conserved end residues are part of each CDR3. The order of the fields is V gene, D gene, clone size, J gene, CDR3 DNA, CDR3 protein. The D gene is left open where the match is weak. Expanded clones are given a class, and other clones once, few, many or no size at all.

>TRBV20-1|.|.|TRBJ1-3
TGCAGTTCTAGAGTCCGAAACACCATATATTTT
CSSRVRNTIYF
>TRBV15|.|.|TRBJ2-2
TGTGCCACCAGCACCCCAGGGGGAGGCACCGGGGAGCTGTTTTTT
CATSTPGGGTGELFF
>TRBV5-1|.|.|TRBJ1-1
TGCGCCAGCAGCTTCCAGGGGTCTATTGAAGCTTTCTTT
CASSFQGSIEAFF
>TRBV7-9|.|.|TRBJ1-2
TGTGCCAGCAGCTATCGGGGAGGCTACACCTTC
CASSYRGGYTF
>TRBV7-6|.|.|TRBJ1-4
TGTGCCAGCAGCTTAGGCCAGGGAACTAATGAAAAACTGTTTTTT
CASSLGQGTNEKLFF
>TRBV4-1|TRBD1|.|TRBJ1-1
TGCGCCAGCAGCCAAGAGGGACAGGGGCGGACGAACACTGAAGCTTTCTTT
CASSQEGQGRTNTEAFF
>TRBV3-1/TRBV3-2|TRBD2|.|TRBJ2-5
TGTGCCAGCAGCCGCGGGGGGGGCCAAGAGTACTTC
CASSRGGGQEYF
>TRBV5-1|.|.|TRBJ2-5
TGCGCCAGCAGTGAGGGGGCGGGGGAGACCCAGTACTTC
CASSEGAGETQYF
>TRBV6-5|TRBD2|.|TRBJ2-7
TGTGCCAGCAGACTAACCGGGACTAGCGTGGGGGAGCAGTACTTC
CASRLTGTSVGEQYF
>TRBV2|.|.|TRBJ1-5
TGTGCCAGCAGCCGGGAAGTCAATCAGCCCCAGCATTTT
CASSREVNQPQHF
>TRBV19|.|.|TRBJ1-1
TGTGCGACGACGGGGGGGGCCACTGAAGCTTTCTTT
CATTGGATEAFF
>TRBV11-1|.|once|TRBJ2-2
TGTGCCAGCAGCTTAGGAGACTTCGGGGAGCTGTTTTTT
CASSLGDFGELFF
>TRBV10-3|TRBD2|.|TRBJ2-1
TGTGCCATCAGTGCGGGGCGGCTAGCGGGGGACCCTTCCTACAATGAGCAGTTCTTC
CAISAGRLAGDPSYNEQFF
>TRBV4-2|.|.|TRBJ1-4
TGTGCCAGCAGCCATCGAGGTGGAGGACAAGAAAAACTGTTTTTT
CASSHRGGGQEKLFF
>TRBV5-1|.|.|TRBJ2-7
TGCGCCAGCAGCTTGGCGGCAGGGAATCCCTACGAGCAGTACTTC
CASSLAAGNPYEQYF
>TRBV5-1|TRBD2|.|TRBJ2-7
TGCGCCAGCAGCCCTTCGCCTAGCGGGGGCTACGAGCAGTACTTC
CASSPSPSGGYEQYF
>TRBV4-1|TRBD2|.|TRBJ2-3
TGCGCCAGCAGCCATCCCGGACTAGCGGGGCGCTCCCGCACAGATACGCAGTATTTT
CASSHPGLAGRSRTDTQYF
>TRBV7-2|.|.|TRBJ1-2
TGTGCCAGCAGCCTTAGGGTGTCAGGGATCTATGGCTACACCTTC
CASSLRVSGIYGYTF
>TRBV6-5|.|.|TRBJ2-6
TGTGCCAGCAGGGGGGGCGGGGCCAACGTCCTGACTTTC
CASRGGGANVLTF
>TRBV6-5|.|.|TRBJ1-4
TGTGCCAGCAGTTACTCCAGACAGGCCCTTGATGGAAAACTGTTTTTT
CASSYSRQALDGKLFF
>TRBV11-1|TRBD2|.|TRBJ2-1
TGTGCCAGCAGCTTTGAAGTAGCGGGAGGAAGGAATGAGCAGTTCTTC
CASSFEVAGGRNEQFF
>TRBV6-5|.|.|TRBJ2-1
TGTGCCAGCAGTAACGGGGGTGGGCCGTTCTTC
CASSNGGGPFF
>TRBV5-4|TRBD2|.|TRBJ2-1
TGTGCCAGCAGCCCGGGGGGACTAGTCTACAATGAGCAGTTCTTC
CASSPGGLVYNEQFF
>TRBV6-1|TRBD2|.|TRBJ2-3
TGTGCCAGCAGTGGAAGCCCGCTGGGACTAGCCAGCACAGATACGCAGTATTTT
CASSGSPLGLASTDTQYF
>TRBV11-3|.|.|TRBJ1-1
TGTGCCAGCAGCTTAGCGGAGAACACTGAAGCTTTCTTT
CASSLAENTEAFF
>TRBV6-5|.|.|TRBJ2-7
TGTGCCAGCAGTAGAGGCAGGTACTCCTACGAGCAGTACTTC
CASSRGRYSYEQYF
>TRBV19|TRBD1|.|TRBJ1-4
TGTGCCAGTAGTCTACAGGGGTCAACTAATGAAAAACTGTTTTTT
CASSLQGSTNEKLFF
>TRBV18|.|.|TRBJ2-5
TGTGCCAGCTCACCAGCAGGGGTACTGCGAGAGACCCAGTACTTC
CASSPAGVLRETQYF
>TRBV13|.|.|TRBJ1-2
TGTGCCAGCAGCTTATCCGGGGCTGGGGTCTATGGCTACACCTTC
CASSLSGAGVYGYTF
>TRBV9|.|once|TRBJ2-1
TGTGCCAGCACTTTTATCGCGGGGGCCGCCTTCGATGAGCAGTTCTTC
CASTFIAGAAFDEQFF
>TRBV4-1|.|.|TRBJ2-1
TGCGCCAGCAGCCAAGAGCGGCTAGCTGGCTATGAGCAGTTCTTC
CASSQERLAGYEQFF
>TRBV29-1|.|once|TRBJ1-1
TGCAGCGTTGAAAGGCCCGAGAACACTGAAGCTTTCTTT
CSVERPENTEAFF
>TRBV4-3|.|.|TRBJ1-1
TGCGCCAGCAGCCATTCGCGAGGCACTGAAGCTTTCTTT
CASSHSRGTEAFF
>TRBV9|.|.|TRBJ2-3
TGTGCCAGCAGCGTCAGAGCGGGCACAGATACGCAGTATTTT
CASSVRAGTDTQYF
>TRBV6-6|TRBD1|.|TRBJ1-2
TGTGCCAGCAGTACGGGGACAGGGGGTCAAGGTCGTAACACCTTC
CASSTGTGGQGRNTF
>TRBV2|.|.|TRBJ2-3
TGTGCCAGCAGCGGAGGGCCTGAGGATACGCAGTATTTT
CASSGGPEDTQYF
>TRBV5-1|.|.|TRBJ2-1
TGCGCCAGCAGCCCCGTGGGGGCGGGAGTCGAAAATGAGCAGTTCTTC
CASSPVGAGVENEQFF
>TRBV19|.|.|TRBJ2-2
TGTGCCAGCGCAATGAGGACTGGAAACACCGGGGAGCTGTTTTTT
CASAMRTGNTGELFF
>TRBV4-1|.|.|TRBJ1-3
TGCGCCAGCAGCCAAGATCCGGACAGAAACACCATATATTTT
CASSQDPDRNTIYF
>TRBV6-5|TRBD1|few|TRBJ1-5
TGTGCCAGCAGCACCGACAGGGGCAGGAATCAGCCCCAGCATTTT
CASSTDRGRNQPQHF
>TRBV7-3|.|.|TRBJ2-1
TGTGCCAGCAGCCCGCTATGGGGGGCCTACAATGAGCAGTTCTTC
CASSPLWGAYNEQFF
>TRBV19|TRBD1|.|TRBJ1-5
TGTGCCAGTAGCCAACAGGGGAATAGCAATCAGCCCCAGCATTTT
CASSQQGNSNQPQHF
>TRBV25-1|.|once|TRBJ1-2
TGTGCCAGCAGGAGAGGGGCGGATGGCTACACCTTC
CASRRGADGYTF
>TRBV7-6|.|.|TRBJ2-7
TGTGCCAGCAGCTTAGAAACAGGGTATTCCTACGAGCAGTACTTC
CASSLETGYSYEQYF
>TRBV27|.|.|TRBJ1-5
TGTGCCAGCAGTTTCCGGGGGTTAGGCAATCAGCCCCAGCATTTT
CASSFRGLGNQPQHF
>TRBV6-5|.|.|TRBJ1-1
TGTGCCAGCAGTTTCCTAGGACCGAGCGGCGACCCTGAAGCTTTCTTT
CASSFLGPSGDPEAFF